Ten or more counts support the clone carrying this T cell receptor beta chain. Its antigen is unknown. This sample was taken from a study of T cells after yellow fever vaccination. Study observations and caveats: Post-booster repertoires contained most primary-vaccination clones again (roughly 97% CD4, around 88% CD8).

TCRdb processed the 5' RACE reads anew with MiXCR; each CDR3 protein has one entry. This sample yields 300,000 to 400,000 distinct CDR3 sequences, of which over 8% are seen a single time; approximately 18% belongs to the top ten. The ends were cut back, 0 bases at V and 1 base at J, with 9 bases in the middle. This CDR3 comprises 14 residues. In germline, CDR1 is DFQATT, CDR2 SNEGSKA (reference sequence). The source material was PBMCs, sampled on the day of the first yellow fever vaccination. This receptor was taken from a man aged 18 to 29 who received the YFV17D yellow fever vaccine. The rearrangement uses TRBV20-1 and TRBJ2-5, with D tentatively TRBD2 (5 bases). In DNA, the CDR3 is TGCAGTGCTAGAGATAGCGCTACCCAAGAGACCCAGTACTTC. Its protein product is CSARDSATQETQYF.